This T cell receptor (beta chain) was identified in a study of vaccination effects on CD4 cells after COVID-19. On the study more broadly: Participants got two doses of BNT162b2 or mRNA-1273 vaccine.

Regarding this clone: Its antigen is unidentified.

Antigen-specific CD4+ T cells were first expanded with viral peptide pools by the ViraFEST assay and only then sequenced. Once cultured for around 11 days, the cells underwent separation to obtain CD4+ T cells. Absence of prior SARS-CoV-2 infection characterized the vaccine recipients, who showed negative nucleocapsid antibodies. Fresh IL-2-containing medium replaced half the medium on days 3 and 7. The CDR3 is 13 amino acids. CDR1 is DFQATT, CDR2 SNEGSKA, per germline (reference sequence). With 3 bases removed from V and 8 bases from J, the gap between germline ends came to 16 bases. Overall study findings and caveats: The study dataset contains few convalescent patients and includes no early post-infection timepoints.

Only in-frame clones appear in the TCRdb table, and some are missing; sequencing was by immunoSEQ multiplex PCR. Among about 68,000 clones listed, under 90% were seen once. Sequencing used CD4+ T cells from PBMCs cultured with SARS-CoV-2 spike peptides, obtained before COVID-19 vaccination. The sequence came from a human donor who received a COVID-19 vaccine. The V call is TRBV20-1, the J call TRBJ1-2; TRBD1 is a possible D gene (5 bases). The CDR3 bases are TGCAGTGCTAGTAGTCAGGGATGGAGCGGCTACACCTTC. Residues: CSASSQGWSGYTF.